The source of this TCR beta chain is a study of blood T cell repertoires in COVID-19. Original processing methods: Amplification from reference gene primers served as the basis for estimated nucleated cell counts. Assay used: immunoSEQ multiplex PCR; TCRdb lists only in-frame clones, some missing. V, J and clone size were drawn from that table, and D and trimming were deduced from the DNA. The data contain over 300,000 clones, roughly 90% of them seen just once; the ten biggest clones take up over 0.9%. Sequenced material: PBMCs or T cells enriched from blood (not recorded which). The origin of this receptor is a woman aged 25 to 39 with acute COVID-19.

The chain's CDR3 is CASSQEQGTNQPQHF. The DNA of the CDR3 is TGTGCCAGCAGCCAAGAACAGGGTACCAATCAGCCCCAGCATTTT. The V gene is TRBV4-2, the J gene TRBJ1-5; perhaps TRBD1 as D (6 bases). The CDR3 spans 15 residues. The V gene's germline CDR1 is LGHNA and CDR2 YNFKEQ. The germline V and J ends were trimmed by 0 bases and 3 bases, with 9 bases remaining between them.